The clone carrying this TCR beta chain was seen many times. Its specificity is not known. Trimming took 3 bases from V and 4 from J; bases not matched to a gene: 6. Germline V gives CDR1 SGHRS, CDR2 YFSETQ. This CDR3 region has 16 residues. This sample was included in a study of T cells in Graves' hyperthyroidism and ophthalmopathy. Whole-study results and caveats: Progression to ophthalmopathy was predicted a median of 6.5 months early.

Amplified TCR beta CDR3 regions came from RNA transcripts. The HTBI primer set was used in a first-round RT-PCR of the TCR CDR3. TCRdb fed the multiplex PCR reads into MiXCR, producing one record per CDR3 protein. The repertoire holds hundreds of thousands of distinct CDR3 sequences, with over 11% as singletons. Source material: blood. This sequence was found in a woman in her 30s with Graves' hyperthyroidism that later progressed to Graves' ophthalmopathy. The gene calls are TRBV5-1 and TRBJ2-2; the match to TRBD2 covers 10 bases. CDR3 region: CASSYLAGVGTGELFF. Written as DNA, the CDR3 is TGCGCCAGCAGCTATCTAGCGGGAGTTGGCACCGGGGAGCTGTTTTTT.